This TCR beta chain comes out of a study of CD8 T cells in ankylosing spondylitis. Whole-study results and caveats: A TCR beta motif of roughly 8 highly homologous variants appeared characteristic of ankylosing spondylitis blood. It was reported that disease-linked clones were significantly enriched in matched ankylosing spondylitis synovial fluid.

Via MiXCR, TCRdb re-called the 5' RACE reads, giving one row per CDR3 protein. The data contain about 800,000 distinct CDR3 sequences, approximately 12% of them singletons. The V gene end was trimmed by 5 bases and the J gene end by 6 bases; junction bases not matched to a gene: 16. Germline V gene sequence: CDR1 SGHTA, CDR2 FQGNSA. This CDR3 is built from 17 residues. This clonotype was seen a few times. Its antigen is currently unknown. The specimen sequenced was blood, either unsorted or a sorted T cell fraction (not recorded which). The chain recombines TRBV7-2 with TRBJ2-3; 8 nucleotides align to TRBD2. The sequence derives from a male donor with ankylosing spondylitis. The CDR3, as DNA: TGTGCCAGCAGCCCAAACGGGGGGGGCTACGGGACTGATACGCAGTATTTT. It translates to CASSPNGGGYGTDTQYF.